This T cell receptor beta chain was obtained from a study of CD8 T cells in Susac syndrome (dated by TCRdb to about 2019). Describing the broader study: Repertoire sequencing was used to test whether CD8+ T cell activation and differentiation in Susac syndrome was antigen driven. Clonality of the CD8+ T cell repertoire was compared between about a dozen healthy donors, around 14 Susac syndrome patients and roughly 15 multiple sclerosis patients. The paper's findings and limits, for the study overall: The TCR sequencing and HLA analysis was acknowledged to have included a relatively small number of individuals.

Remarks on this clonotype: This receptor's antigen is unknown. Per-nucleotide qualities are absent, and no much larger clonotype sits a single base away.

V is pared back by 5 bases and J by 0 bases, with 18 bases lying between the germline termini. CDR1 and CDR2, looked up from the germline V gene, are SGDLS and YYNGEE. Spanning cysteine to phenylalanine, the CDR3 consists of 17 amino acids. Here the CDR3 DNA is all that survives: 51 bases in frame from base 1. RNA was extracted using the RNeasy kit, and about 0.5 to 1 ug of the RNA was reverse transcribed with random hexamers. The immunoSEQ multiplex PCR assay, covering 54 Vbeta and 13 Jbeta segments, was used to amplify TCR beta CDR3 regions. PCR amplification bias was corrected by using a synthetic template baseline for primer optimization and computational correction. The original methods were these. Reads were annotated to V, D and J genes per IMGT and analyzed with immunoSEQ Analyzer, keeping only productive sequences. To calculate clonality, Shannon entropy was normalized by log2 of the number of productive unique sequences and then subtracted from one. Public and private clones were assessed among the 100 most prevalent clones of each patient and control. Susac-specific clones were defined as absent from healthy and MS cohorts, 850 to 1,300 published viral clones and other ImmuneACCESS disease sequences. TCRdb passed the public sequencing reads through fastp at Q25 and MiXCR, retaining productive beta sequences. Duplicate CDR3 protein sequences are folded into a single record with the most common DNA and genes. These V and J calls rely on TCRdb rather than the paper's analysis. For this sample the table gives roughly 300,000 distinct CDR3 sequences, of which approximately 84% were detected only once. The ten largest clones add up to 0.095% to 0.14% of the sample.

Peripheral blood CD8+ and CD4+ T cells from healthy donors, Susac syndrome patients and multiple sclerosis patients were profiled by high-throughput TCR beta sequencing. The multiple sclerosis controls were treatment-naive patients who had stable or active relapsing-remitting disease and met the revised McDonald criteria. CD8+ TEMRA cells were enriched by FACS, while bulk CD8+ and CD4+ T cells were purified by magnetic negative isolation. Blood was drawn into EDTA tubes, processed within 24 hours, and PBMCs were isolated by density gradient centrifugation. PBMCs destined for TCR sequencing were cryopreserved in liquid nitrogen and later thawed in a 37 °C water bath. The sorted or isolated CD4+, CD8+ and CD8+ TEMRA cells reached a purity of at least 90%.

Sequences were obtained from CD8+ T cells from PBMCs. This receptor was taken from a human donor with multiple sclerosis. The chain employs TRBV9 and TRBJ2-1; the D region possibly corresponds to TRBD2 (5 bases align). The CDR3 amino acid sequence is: CASSSHPGKSSYNEQFF. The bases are TGTGCCAGCAGTTCCCACCCGGGGAAGAGCTCCTACAATGAGCAGTTCTTC.